This entry describes one T cell receptor beta chain. What it binds is unknown. This entry belongs to a study of CD8+ T cells in alopecia areata. Study-level results: Shared TCR sequences were less clear between patients than in mice, possibly partly from HLA diversity. Normal scalp had lower clonality than lesional scalp, with alopecia totalis/universalis lesions showing this most strongly.

Extracted RNA was reverse transcribed into cDNA, the sequencing template. Here immunoSEQ multiplex PCR was the method, and the copy in TCRdb shows in-frame clones only, minus some. The sample holds around 250,000 clones, 67% seen once. CDR3 length equals 16 residues. V lost 5 bases, J lost 1 base, and 14 bases lay in between. Germline lookup yields CDR1 SGHVS and CDR2 FNYEAQ. The genes are TRBV7-6 and TRBJ2-2; D gene uncertain. Sample: CD4+ T cells sorted from blood, taken at week 0. The source of this sequence is a human donor with alopecia areata. In DNA, the CDR3 is TGTGCCAGCAGCCCTGACAATGCACTGAACACCGGGGAGCTGTTTTTT. Protein: CASSPDNALNTGELFF.